The 8 T cell receptor beta chains in this list originate from one sample, sequenced in a study of T cells in Graves' hyperthyroidism and ophthalmopathy. Amplified regions were TCR beta CDR3 sequences from RNA transcripts. In the first-round RT-PCR of the TCR CDR3, the HTBI primer set was used. A single record per CDR3 protein comes from TCRdb applying MiXCR to the multiplex PCR reads. The sample holds under 400,000 distinct CDR3 sequences; more than 11% are singletons and the top ten take approximately 10%. Material: blood. All receptors come from an older woman with Graves' hyperthyroidism.

This clonotype was observed at least ten times. The chain employs TRBV7-8 and TRBJ2-7, with D maybe TRBD1 (5 bases). From germline, CDR1 is SGHVS and CDR2 FQNEAQ. V was pared by 1 base and J by 0 bases, with 10 bases between. The CDR3 consists of 15 residues. In DNA form, the CDR3 reads TGTGCCAGCAGCTTAGTGGACAAGGGCTCCTACGAGCAGTACTTC. Translated: CASSLVDKGSYEQYF.

Many counts were recorded for this clonotype. V is TRBV5-1 and J is TRBJ2-1; the D gene could be TRBD1 or TRBD2 (6 bases each). The CDR3 length is 16 residues. The V end was cut by 1 base, the J end by 0 bases, with 11 bases between. Germline lookup yields CDR1 SGHRS and CDR2 YFSETQ. CDR3 sequence reads: CASSLLGGRSYNEQFF. The CDR3 DNA follows: TGCGCCAGCAGCTTGTTAGGGGGGCGCTCCTACAATGAGCAGTTCTTC.

This clonotype was found a few times. V usage is TRBV11-2 and J usage is TRBJ1-1; the D gene is possibly TRBD1 (5 bases). CDR1 and CDR2 (germline): SGHAT, FQNNGV. Trimming shortened V by 1 base and J by 7 bases, and 13 bases separated the two germline ends. The CDR3 runs to 14 residues. The CDR3 reads CASSLAWNQGEAFF. CDR3 in DNA: TGTGCCAGCAGCTTAGCGTGGAACCAGGGTGAAGCTTTCTTT.

The V gene is TRBV28, the J gene TRBJ2-1, with 10 bases identical to TRBD1. V was clipped by 5 bases and J by 3 bases; unmatched bases: 4. This CDR3 contains 15 residues. Germline-derived CDR1 and CDR2 are MDHEN and SYDVKM. The CDR3 loop is CASSARDRGYNEQFF. Here the CDR3 DNA reads TGTGCCAGCAGTGCCCGGGACAGGGGCTACAATGAGCAGTTCTTC.

This clonotype appeared many times. This sequence joins TRBV2 and TRBJ1-1; D is unresolved. Per germline, CDR1 SNHLY and CDR2 FYNNEI. The CDR3 totals 14 residues. Trimming took 3 bases from V and 5 from J, leaving 13 bases between them. CDR3 bases: TGTGCCAGCAGTGAGCGAATAGTCCCAACTGAAGCTTTCTTT. This translates into CASSERIVPTEAFF.

This clonotype was counted at least ten times. The V gene is TRBV28, the J gene TRBJ2-1, with 9 nucleotides matching TRBD2. Trimming removed 3 bases from V and 4 bases from J; junction bases left unmatched: 10. Germline CDR1 MDHEN, CDR2 SYDVKM. The CDR3 spans 17 residues. The CDR3 loop is CASSFLGRGGGYNEQFF. In nucleotides, the CDR3 is TGTGCCAGCAGTTTTTTGGGGCGGGGGGGAGGGTACAATGAGCAGTTCTTC.

The sample holds many counts of this clonotype. The rearrangement joins TRBV11-2 to TRBJ2-3; maybe TRBD2 (6 bases). Between the trimmed V and J ends, which lost 2 bases and 3 bases, there was a span of 15 bases. The germline V gene has CDR1 SGHAT and CDR2 FQNNGV. This CDR3 region has 16 residues. This CDR3 reads CASSLRREMKTDTQYF. CDR3 nucleotide sequence: TGTGCCAGCAGCTTAAGGAGGGAGATGAAGACAGATACGCAGTATTTT. Full variable domain (outside the CDR3, taken from reference TRBV11-2 and TRBJ2-3): EAGVAQSPRYKIIEKRQSVAFWCNPISGHATLYWYQQILGQGPKLLIQFQNNGVVDDSQLPKDRFSAERLKGVDSTLKIQPAKLEDSAVYLCASSLRREMKTDTQYFGPGTRLTVL.

This clonotype came up many times. The chain recombines TRBV18 with TRBJ1-5, with 9 bases fitting TRBD1. The junction had 2 bases not matched to a gene; V was cut back by 3 bases and J by 5 bases. The CDR3 consists of 14 residues. From germline, CDR1 is KGHSH and CDR2 LQKENI. The CDR3 coding sequence is TGTGCCAGCTCACCCGGACAGGGGTATCAGCCCCAGCATTTT. This translates into CASSPGQGYQPQHF.